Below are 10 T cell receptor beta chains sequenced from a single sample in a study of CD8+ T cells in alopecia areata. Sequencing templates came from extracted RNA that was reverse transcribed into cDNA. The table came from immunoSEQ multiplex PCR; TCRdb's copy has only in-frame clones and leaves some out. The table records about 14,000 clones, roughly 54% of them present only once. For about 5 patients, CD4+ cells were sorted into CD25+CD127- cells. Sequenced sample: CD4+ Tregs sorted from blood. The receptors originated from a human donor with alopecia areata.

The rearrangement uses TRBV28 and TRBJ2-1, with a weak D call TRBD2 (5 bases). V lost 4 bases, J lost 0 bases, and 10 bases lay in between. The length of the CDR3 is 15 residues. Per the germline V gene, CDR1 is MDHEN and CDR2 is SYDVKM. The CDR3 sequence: CASSSGRRSYNEQFF. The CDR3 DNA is TGTGCCAGCAGTTCTGGGAGACGCTCCTACAATGAGCAGTTCTTC.

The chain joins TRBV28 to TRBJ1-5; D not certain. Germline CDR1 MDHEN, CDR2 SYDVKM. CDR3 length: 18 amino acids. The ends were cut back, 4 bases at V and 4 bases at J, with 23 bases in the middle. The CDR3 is CASSSWGLTAAPNQPQHF. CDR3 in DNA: TGTGCCAGCAGTTCCTGGGGATTAACAGCCGCCCCTAATCAGCCCCAGCATTTT.

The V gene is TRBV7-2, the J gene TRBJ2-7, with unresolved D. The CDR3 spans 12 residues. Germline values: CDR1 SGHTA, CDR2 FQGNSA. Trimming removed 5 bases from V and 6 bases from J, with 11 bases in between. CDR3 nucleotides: TGTGCCAGCAGCCCCCCTAGTCTCGAGCAGTACTTC. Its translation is CASSPPSLEQYF.

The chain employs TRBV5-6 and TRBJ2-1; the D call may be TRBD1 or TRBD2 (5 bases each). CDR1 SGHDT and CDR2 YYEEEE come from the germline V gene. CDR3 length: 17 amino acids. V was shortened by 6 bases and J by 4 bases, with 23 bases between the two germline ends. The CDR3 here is CASTYLRDPRSYNEQFF. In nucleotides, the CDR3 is TGTGCCAGCACTTACTTACGGGACCCTCGTTCTTACAATGAGCAGTTCTTC.

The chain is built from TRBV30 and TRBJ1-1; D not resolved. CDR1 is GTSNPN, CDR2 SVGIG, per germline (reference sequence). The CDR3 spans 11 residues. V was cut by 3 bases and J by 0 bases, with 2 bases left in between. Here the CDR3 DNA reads TGTGCCTGGAGCCTGAACACTGAAGCTTTCTTT. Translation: CAWSLNTEAFF.

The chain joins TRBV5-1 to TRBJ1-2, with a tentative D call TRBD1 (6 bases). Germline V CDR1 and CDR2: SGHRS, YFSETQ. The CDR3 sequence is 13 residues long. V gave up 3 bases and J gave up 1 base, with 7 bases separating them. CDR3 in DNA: TGCGCCAGCAGCTGGACAGATAACTATGGCTACACCTTC. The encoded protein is CASSWTDNYGYTF.

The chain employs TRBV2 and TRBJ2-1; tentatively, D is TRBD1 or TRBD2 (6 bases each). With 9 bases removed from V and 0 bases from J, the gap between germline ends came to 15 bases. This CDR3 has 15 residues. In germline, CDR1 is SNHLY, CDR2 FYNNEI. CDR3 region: CASKGGYSSYNEQFF. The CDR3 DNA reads TGTGCCAGTAAGGGGGGCTATAGCTCCTACAATGAGCAGTTCTTC.

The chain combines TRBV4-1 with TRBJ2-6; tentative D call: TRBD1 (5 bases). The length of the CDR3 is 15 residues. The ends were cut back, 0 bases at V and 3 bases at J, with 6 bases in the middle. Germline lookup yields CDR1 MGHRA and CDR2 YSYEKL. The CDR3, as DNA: TGCGCCAGCAGCCAAGACAGGGTTGGGGCCAACGTCCTGACTTTC. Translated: CASSQDRVGANVLTF.

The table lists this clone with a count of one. The CDR3 sequence is CAISEQVEQFF. The CDR3 bases are TGTGCCATCAGTGAGCAGGTTGAGCAGTTCTTC. This chain links TRBV10-3 with TRBJ2-1; no firm D call. Trimming took 2 bases from V and 9 from J, leaving 5 bases between them. The CDR3 covers 11 residues. Germline lookup yields CDR1 ENHRY and CDR2 SYGVKD.

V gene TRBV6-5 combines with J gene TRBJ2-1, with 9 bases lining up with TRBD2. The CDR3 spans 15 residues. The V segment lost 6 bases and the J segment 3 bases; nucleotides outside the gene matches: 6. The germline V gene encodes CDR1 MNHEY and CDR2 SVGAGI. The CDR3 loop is CASSLTSGHYNEQFF. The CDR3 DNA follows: TGTGCCAGCAGCCTAACTAGCGGGCACTACAATGAGCAGTTCTTC.